Following are 18 T cell receptor beta chains from one sample sequenced in a study of shared clonotypes between healthy human individuals. Naive CD8 cells, CD45RO-negative and positively selected for CCR7, excluded terminally differentiated effector memory CD45RA+ cells. Using immunoSEQ multiplex PCR, the repertoire was profiled, and TCRdb retains in-frame clones only, with some absent. The table records just over 2,000,000 clones, approximately 94% of them present only once. Sequences were obtained from naive CD8+ T cells sorted from blood. The receptors stem from a man younger than 30 in good health.

V usage is TRBV9 and J usage is TRBJ2-3, with D possibly matching TRBD2 (5 bases). CDR1 is SGDLS and CDR2 is YYNGEE in the germline V gene. The V and J ends lost 4 bases and 5 bases respectively, with 8 bases between them. This CDR3 comprises 12 residues. The CDR3 region is CASSPREDTQYF. Written as DNA, the CDR3 is TGTGCCAGCAGCCCCCGGGAAGATACGCAGTATTTT.

This chain links TRBV29-1 with TRBJ1-1; TRBD1 matches at 12 bases. The CDR3 is made up of 16 amino acids. V dropped 6 bases and J dropped 7; count of bases not matched to a gene: 15. Germline values: CDR1 SQVTM, CDR2 ANQGSEA. The CDR3, as DNA: TGCAGCGTCCCCGGGACAGGGGGCAAATCTGGTATTGAAGCTTTCTTT. Translated, it gives CSVPGTGGKSGIEAFF.

V usage is TRBV6-5 and J usage is TRBJ2-7; possible D gene TRBD2, 5 bases. This CDR3 region has 14 residues. V shed 2 bases and J shed 4 bases, with 12 bases lying between them. Germline CDR1 reads MNHEY; CDR2 reads SVGAGI. CDR3 loop: CASSYEEVGYEQYF. The DNA of the CDR3 is TGTGCCAGCAGTTACGAGGAGGTGGGTTACGAGCAGTACTTC.

The chain employs TRBV4-3 and TRBJ1-4; the D gene is possibly TRBD1 (6 bases). The CDR3 runs to 18 residues. V lost 3 bases to trimming and J lost 4 bases, with 21 bases between them. CDR1 is LGHNA, CDR2 YSLEER, per germline. This chain's CDR3 is CASSQSGSGTLLNEKLFF. CDR3 bases: TGCGCCAGCAGCCAGTCAGGGTCCGGGACACTTCTTAATGAAAAACTGTTTTTT.

The rearrangement links TRBV19 to TRBJ2-7, with TRBD1 matching 7 bases. The CDR3 is 14 amino acids. Germline lookup yields CDR1 LNHDA and CDR2 SQIVND (reference sequence). Trimming removed 6 bases from V and 2 bases from J; junction bases left unmatched: 7. CDR3 bases: TGTGCCAGTAGCGGACGGGACAGTGCCTACGAGCAGTACTTC. This gives the protein CASSGRDSAYEQYF. The variable domain in full, completed from reference TRBV19 and TRBJ2-7, reads DGGITQSPKYLFRKEGQNVTLSCEQNLNHDAMYWYRQDPGQGLRLIYYSQIVNDFQKGDIAEGYSVSREKKESFPLTVTSAQKNPTAFYLCASSGRDSAYEQYFGPGTRLTVT.

This clone was picked up one time. The rearrangement uses TRBV6-5 and TRBJ1-2, with D unresolved. The V gene lost 0 bases and the J gene lost 4 bases, with 9 bases spanning the gap. The CDR3 is 14 residues long. Germline lookup yields CDR1 MNHEY and CDR2 SVGAGI. For the CDR3, the DNA is TGTGCCAGCAGTTACTCGAATAGGGTCTATGGCTACACCTTC. Its protein is CASSYSNRVYGYTF.

The gene calls are TRBV2 and TRBJ1-2, with 9 bases matching TRBD1. Germline lookup yields CDR1 SNHLY and CDR2 FYNNEI. The CDR3 loop spans 14 amino acids. Losses at the gene ends were 11 bases for V and 4 bases for J; bases not matched to a gene: 11. The CDR3: CAGNTGGRSYGYTF. The CDR3 coding sequence is TGTGCCGGAAATACAGGGGGCCGCAGCTATGGCTACACCTTC.

The CDR3 DNA reads as TGCGCCAGCAGCCAAGGACTAGCGGGGACCGAGCAGTACTTC. Translating gives CASSQGLAGTEQYF. V is TRBV4-1 and J is TRBJ2-7, with 11 bases that match TRBD2. The CDR3 contains 14 residues. The junction had 2 bases not matched to a gene; V was cut back by 1 base and J by 6 bases. Looked up from germline, CDR1 is MGHRA and CDR2 is YSYEKL.

In the case of this clone: Additional DNA sequences in this sample encode the identical CDR3. The CDR3 is CASSLAQGSYEQYF. CDR3 bases: TGTGCCAGCAGCCTAGCGCAGGGCTCCTACGAGCAGTACTTC. The gene calls are TRBV5-4 and TRBJ2-7; weak D call: TRBD2 (6 bases). Germline values: CDR1 SGHNT, CDR2 YYREEE (reference sequence). This CDR3 has 14 amino acids. V was shortened by 4 bases and J by 0 bases, with 11 bases between the two germline ends.

The chain employs TRBV6-6 and TRBJ2-7; no clear D. The CDR3 consists of 14 residues. Germline-derived CDR1 and CDR2 are MNHNY and SVGAGI (reference sequence). V lost 5 bases and J lost 2, with 13 bases in between. The CDR3 loop is CASSQDYSPYEQYF. CDR3 DNA sequence: TGTGCCAGCAGTCAAGATTACAGCCCCTACGAGCAGTACTTC.

As DNA, the CDR3 is TGTGCCATCAGTGAGCCTACAGGGGGCCATTCACCCCTCCACTTT. This translates into CAISEPTGGHSPLHF. The V gene is TRBV10-3, the J gene TRBJ1-6; 9 nucleotides agree with TRBD1. This CDR3 is built from 15 residues. In germline, CDR1 is ENHRY, CDR2 SYGVKD. After removal of 2 bases from V and 8 bases from J, the junction contained 4 bases not matched to a gene.

This rearrangement joins TRBV27 to TRBJ2-1, with a possible D match to TRBD2 (6 bases). Trimming left V 3 bases short and J 6 bases short, with 9 bases between. The V gene's germline CDR1 is MNHEY and CDR2 SMNVEV (reference sequence). The CDR3 is 13 amino acids. Here the CDR3 DNA reads TGTGCCAGCAGTTTCGGGAGTCTCAATGAGCAGTTCTTC. Its protein product is CASSFGSLNEQFF.

CDR3 amino acids: CASSLRDRVLYEQYF. CDR3 nucleotides: TGTGCCAGCAGCTTAAGGGACAGGGTCCTCTACGAGCAGTACTTC. The J gene is TRBJ2-7, the V gene TRBV5-5; 9 bases map to TRBD1. The CDR3 runs to 15 residues. Germline assignment: CDR1 SGHKS and CDR2 YYEKEE (reference sequence). The V gene end was trimmed by 2 bases and the J gene end by 3 bases; junction bases not matched to a gene: 6.

The V gene is TRBV27, the J gene TRBJ2-1, with D maybe TRBD2 (6 bases). Per germline, CDR1 MNHEY and CDR2 SMNVEV (reference sequence). The CDR3 covers 14 residues. Trimming took 3 bases from V and 10 from J, leaving 16 bases between them. The chain's CDR3 is CASSLVGGAEEQFF. CDR3 in DNA: TGTGCCAGCAGTTTGGTGGGAGGAGCAGAGGAGCAGTTCTTC.

V is TRBV28 and J is TRBJ2-7; D may be TRBD2 (6 bases). Per germline, CDR1 MDHEN and CDR2 SYDVKM. The CDR3 has 15 amino acids. The V gene lost 3 bases and the J gene lost 1 base, with 13 bases spanning the gap. The CDR3 region is CASSFNTEGSYEQYF. DNA of the CDR3: TGTGCCAGCAGTTTTAATACGGAGGGATCCTACGAGCAGTACTTC.

J is TRBJ1-4 and V is TRBV5-1, with 9 bases fitting TRBD1. This CDR3 is 15 amino acids long. CDR1 and CDR2 (germline): SGHRS, YFSETQ. The V gene end was trimmed by 2 bases and the J gene end by 7 bases; junction bases not matched to a gene: 6. The CDR3, as DNA: TGCGCCAGCAGCTTTATGGGACAGGGTGGTGAAAAACTGTTTTTT. Its translation is CASSFMGQGGEKLFF.

The gene calls are TRBV7-3 and TRBJ1-1; 7 bases map to TRBD1. V shed 4 bases, J shed 0 bases, and the junction held 2 bases outside the gene matches. Germline V lookup: CDR1 SGHTA, CDR2 FQGTGA. CDR3 size: 14 residues. The CDR3 loop is CASSWGTVNTEAFF. The CDR3 region has the DNA TGTGCCAGCAGCTGGGGGACAGTGAACACTGAAGCTTTCTTT.

The V gene is TRBV19, the J gene TRBJ2-5; TRBD1 agrees at 7 bases. Per germline, CDR1 LNHDA and CDR2 SQIVND (reference sequence). The CDR3 has 14 amino acids. With V trimmed by 6 bases and J by 1 base, 5 bases remained unmatched. The CDR3 nucleotides read TGTGCCAGTAGCCTCAACAGGGGCCAAGAGACCCAGTACTTC. Protein: CASSLNRGQETQYF.